A single sample is the source of the 13 T cell receptor beta chains below, sequenced in a study of blood T cell repertoires in COVID-19. Assay: immunoSEQ multiplex PCR; the TCRdb copy retains only in-frame clones and omits some. This table holds some 190,000 clones, 86% found once. Input material: PBMCs or T cells enriched from blood (not recorded which). These receptors all come from a woman aged 40 to 55 in a cohort exposed to, infected with or recovered from COVID-19 (not recorded which).

This chain links TRBV10-3 with TRBJ2-7; 8 nucleotides agree with TRBD2. The CDR3 consists of 16 residues. The junction had 13 bases not matched to a gene; V was cut back by 3 bases and J by 6 bases. Per the germline V gene, CDR1 is ENHRY and CDR2 is SYGVKD. CDR3 in amino acids: CAISDRDSGTGSEQYF. DNA of the CDR3: TGTGCCATCAGTGATCGGGATAGCGGGACGGGGTCCGAGCAGTACTTC.

This clone was recorded a few times. CDR3 protein: CASREMGGAYYGYTF. The CDR3 DNA follows: TGTGCCAGCAGAGAGATGGGGGGGGCGTACTATGGCTACACCTTC. The V call is TRBV2, the J call TRBJ1-2, with D perhaps matching TRBD1 (6 bases). The CDR3 runs 15 residues. Looked up from germline, CDR1 is SNHLY and CDR2 is FYNNEI. The V end lost 6 bases, the J end lost 3 bases, and 17 bases lay between the germline ends.

This chain uses TRBV6-5 with TRBJ2-5, with D possibly matching TRBD1 (5 bases). CDR1 and CDR2 from the germline V gene are MNHEY and SVGAGI. Trimming left V 6 bases short and J 0 bases short, with 11 bases between. The length of the CDR3 is 14 residues. This chain's CDR3 is CASSYKGYQETQYF. The CDR3 DNA follows: TGTGCCAGCAGCTATAAGGGGTACCAAGAGACCCAGTACTTC.

The V gene is TRBV12-3 or TRBV12-4, the J gene TRBJ1-1; TRBD1 is a possible D gene (6 bases). Trimming took off 3 bases at V and 5 bases at J, with 10 bases between the two ends. This CDR3 region has 13 residues. The CDR3 DNA follows: TGTGCCAGCAGTTTGGGGGCCGAAACTGAAGCTTTCTTT. Residues: CASSLGAETEAFF.

The chain links TRBV5-1 to TRBJ2-2; TRBD2 aligns across 12 bases. The germline gives CDR1 SGHRS, CDR2 YFSETQ. V was pared by 5 bases and J by 3 bases, with 2 bases of the junction left unmatched. This CDR3 is 15 amino acids long. The CDR3 DNA reads TGCGCCAGCAGGCGACTAGCGGGAGACACCGGGGAGCTGTTTTTT. Its protein product is CASRRLAGDTGELFF.

Of note for this clone: Distinct nucleotide sequences in the sample also encode this CDR3. This sequence joins TRBV5-1 and TRBJ1-2; 8 bases match TRBD1. Germline V gene data show CDR1 as SGHRS and CDR2 as YFSETQ. The CDR3 contains 14 residues. V lost 3 bases to trimming and J lost 4 bases; unmatched junction nucleotides: 5. The CDR3 coding sequence is TGCGCCAGCAGCTCCGGACAGGGCCCCTATGGCTACACCTTC. Translation: CASSSGQGPYGYTF.

This chain uses TRBV2 with TRBJ2-7; 7 positions match TRBD2. This CDR3 spans 15 amino acids. The V segment lost 2 bases and the J segment 2 bases; nucleotides outside the gene matches: 6. Germline lookup yields CDR1 SNHLY and CDR2 FYNNEI. The CDR3 sequence is CASSESSGITYEQYF. DNA of the CDR3: TGTGCCAGCAGTGAATCTAGCGGAATTACCTACGAGCAGTACTTC.

In nucleotides, the CDR3 is TGTGCCAGTAGTATAGCGAGAGGTGGGGCCAACGTCCTGACTTTC. It codes for CASSIARGGANVLTF. The chain employs TRBV19 and TRBJ2-6, with D uncertain. With 1 base removed from V and 3 bases from J, the gap between germline ends came to 7 bases. Germline lookup yields CDR1 LNHDA and CDR2 SQIVND (reference sequence). CDR3 length equals 15 residues.

The rearrangement joins TRBV7-9 to TRBJ2-7, with 10 bases matching TRBD2. The CDR3 is made up of 15 amino acids. CDR1 and CDR2 (germline): SEHNR, FQNEAQ (reference sequence). After removal of 5 bases from V and 3 bases from J, the junction contained 7 bases not matched to a gene. Written as DNA, the CDR3 is TGTGCCAGCAGCGACGGACTAGCGGTCCTCTACGAGCAGTACTTC. This encodes CASSDGLAVLYEQYF.

V usage is TRBV3-1 (or the pseudogene TRBV3-2) and J usage is TRBJ2-5; D is ambiguous. This CDR3 has 14 residues. V dropped 0 bases and J dropped 4 bases, with 9 bases sitting between them. The germline CDR1 and CDR2 sequences are LGHDT and YNNKEL (reference sequence). CDR3: CASSQDASRETQYF. The CDR3 coding sequence is TGTGCCAGCAGCCAAGACGCTAGTCGAGAGACCCAGTACTTC.

V gene TRBV2 combines with J gene TRBJ1-6; no clear D. CDR1 and CDR2 from the germline V gene are SNHLY and FYNNEI. This CDR3 is built from 14 residues. The V end lost 7 bases, the J end lost 7 bases, and 14 bases lay between the germline ends. CDR3 in amino acids: CASKENNGNSPLHF. The CDR3 nucleotides read TGTGCCAGCAAGGAGAATAATGGAAATTCACCCCTCCACTTT.

The chain carries TRBV6-5 and TRBJ1-4, with D possibly matching TRBD1 (6 bases). The CDR3 runs to 13 residues. The V gene lost 8 bases and the J gene lost 7 bases, with 14 bases spanning the gap. In germline, CDR1 is MNHEY, CDR2 SVGAGI. CDR3 bases: TGTGCCAGCGGCGGCAGGGGTTTTGAAAAACTGTTTTTT. Translation gives CASGGRGFEKLFF.

The rearrangement joins TRBV11-2 to TRBJ1-1; D remains unclear. Looked up from germline, CDR1 is SGHAT and CDR2 is FQNNGV. Trimming removed 2 bases from V and 4 bases from J, with 14 bases in between. The CDR3 has 15 residues. The CDR3 spells CASSLRSGGITEAFF. CDR3 coding DNA: TGTGCCAGCAGCTTAAGGTCGGGAGGGATCACTGAAGCTTTCTTT.